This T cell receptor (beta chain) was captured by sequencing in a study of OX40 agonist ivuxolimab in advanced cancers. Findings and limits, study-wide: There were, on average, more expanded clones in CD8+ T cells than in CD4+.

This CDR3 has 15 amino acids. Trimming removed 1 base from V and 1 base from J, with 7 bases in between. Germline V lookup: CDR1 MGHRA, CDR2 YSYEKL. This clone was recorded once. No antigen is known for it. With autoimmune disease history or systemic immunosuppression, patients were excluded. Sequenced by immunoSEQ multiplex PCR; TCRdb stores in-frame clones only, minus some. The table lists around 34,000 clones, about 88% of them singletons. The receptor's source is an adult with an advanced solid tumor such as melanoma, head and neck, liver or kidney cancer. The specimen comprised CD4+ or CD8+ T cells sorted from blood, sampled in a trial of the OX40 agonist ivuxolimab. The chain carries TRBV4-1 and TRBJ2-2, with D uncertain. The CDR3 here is CASSQGVWNTGELFF. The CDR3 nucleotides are TGCGCCAGCAGCCAAGGGGTTTGGAACACCGGGGAGCTGTTTTTT.